The 8 T cell receptor beta chains presented below share a single source sample, sequenced in a study of blood T cell repertoires in COVID-19. Assay: immunoSEQ multiplex PCR; the TCRdb copy retains only in-frame clones and omits some. The sample has nearly 200,000 clones, roughly 90% seen once. The sample comprised peripheral blood. The receptors stem from a woman in her 70s with acute or convalescent COVID-19.

The chain employs TRBV18 and TRBJ1-5; the D gene is possibly TRBD1 (5 bases). The germline V gene encodes CDR1 KGHSH and CDR2 LQKENI. The ends were cut back, 5 bases at V and 5 bases at J, with 10 bases in the middle. The CDR3 sequence is 13 residues long. The CDR3 protein is CASSSIRDQPQHF. The CDR3 DNA reads TGTGCCAGCTCATCCATCAGGGATCAGCCCCAGCATTTT.

The V and J genes are TRBV5-1 and TRBJ2-3; TRBD1 agrees at 7 bases. CDR3 length: 14 residues. V gave up 4 bases and J gave up 0 bases; unmatched junction bases: 2. Germline values: CDR1 SGHRS, CDR2 YFSETQ. The CDR3 DNA follows: TGCGCCAGCAGCAGGGACAGCAGCACAGATACGCAGTATTTT. Encoded protein: CASSRDSSTDTQYF.

This chain connects TRBV18 to TRBJ1-1; 8 bases map to TRBD1. CDR3 length: 15 residues. V gave up 4 bases and J gave up 5 bases; unmatched junction bases: 9. CDR1 and CDR2 from the germline V gene are KGHSH and LQKENI. The CDR3 DNA reads as TGTGCCAGCTCACTCGGACAGGGAGGGAGGACTGAAGCTTTCTTT. Amino acids: CASSLGQGGRTEAFF. The whole variable domain, filled in from reference TRBV18 and TRBJ1-1, reads NAGVMQNPRHLVRRRGQEARLRCSPMKGHSHVYWYRQLPEEGLKFMVYLQKENIIDESGMPKERFSAEFPKEGPSILRIQQVVRGDSAAYFCASSLGQGGRTEAFFGQGTRLTVV.

The chain carries TRBV18 and TRBJ1-3, with D possibly matching TRBD1 (6 bases). The CDR3 contains 13 residues. The V gene's germline CDR1 is KGHSH and CDR2 LQKENI. The V gene lost 9 bases and the J gene lost 4 bases, with 13 bases spanning the gap. The CDR3 DNA reads as TGTGCCAGTTCTCAGGGGAACGGAAACACCATATATTTT. Its protein product is CASSQGNGNTIYF.

The rearrangement uses TRBV6-6 and TRBJ2-7; 9 bases are shared with TRBD2. V shed 5 bases and J 3 bases; nucleotides not matched to a gene: 14. Germline CDR1 reads MNHNY; CDR2 reads SVGAGI (reference sequence). This CDR3 region has 17 residues. Here the CDR3 DNA reads TGTGCCAGCAGTCTCCACTCCTGGGGGACTAGCAACTACGAGCAGTACTTC. Translation gives CASSLHSWGTSNYEQYF.

This rearrangement joins TRBV6-5 to TRBJ1-1; 7 nucleotides line up with TRBD1. Germline-derived CDR1 and CDR2 are MNHEY and SVGAGI. J was trimmed by 4 bases and V by 8 bases; bases with no gene match: 10. The CDR3 has 14 amino acids. Here the CDR3 reads CASVRDRVGTEAFF. CDR3 nucleotides: TGTGCCAGCGTTCGTGACAGGGTAGGCACTGAAGCTTTCTTT.

V usage is TRBV6-6 and J usage is TRBJ1-5; no clear D. Germline values: CDR1 MNHNY, CDR2 SVGAGI (reference sequence). The CDR3 runs to 13 residues. Between the trimmed V and J ends, which lost 7 bases and 5 bases, there was a span of 12 bases. This chain's CDR3 is CASKSFTDQPQHF. CDR3 sequence (DNA): TGTGCCAGCAAGTCCTTCACGGATCAGCCCCAGCATTTT.

V usage is TRBV19 and J usage is TRBJ1-4, with D tentatively TRBD1 (5 bases). Germline assignment: CDR1 LNHDA and CDR2 SQIVND (reference sequence). The ends were cut back, 5 bases at V and 8 bases at J, with 15 bases in the middle. This CDR3 region has 14 residues. The CDR3: CASSPLTGAEKLFF. The CDR3 nucleotides are TGTGCCAGTAGTCCATTGACTGGGGCGGAAAAACTGTTTTTT.